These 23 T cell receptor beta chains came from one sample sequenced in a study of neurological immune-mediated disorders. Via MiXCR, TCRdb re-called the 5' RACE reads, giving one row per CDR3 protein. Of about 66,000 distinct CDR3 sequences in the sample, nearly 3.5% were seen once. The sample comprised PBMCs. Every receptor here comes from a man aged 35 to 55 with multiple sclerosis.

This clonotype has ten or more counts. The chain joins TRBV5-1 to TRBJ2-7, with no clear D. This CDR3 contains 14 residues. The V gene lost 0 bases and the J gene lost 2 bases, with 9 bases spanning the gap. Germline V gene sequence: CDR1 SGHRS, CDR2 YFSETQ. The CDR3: CASSLADFAYEQYF. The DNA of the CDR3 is TGCGCCAGCAGCTTGGCCGACTTCGCCTACGAGCAGTACTTC. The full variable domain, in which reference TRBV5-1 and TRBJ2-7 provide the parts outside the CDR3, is KAGVTQTPRYLIKTRGQQVTLSCSPISGHRSVSWYQQTPGQGLQFLFEYFSETQRNKGNFPGRFSGRQFSNSRSEMNVSTLELGDSALYLCASSLADFAYEQYFGPGTRLTVT.

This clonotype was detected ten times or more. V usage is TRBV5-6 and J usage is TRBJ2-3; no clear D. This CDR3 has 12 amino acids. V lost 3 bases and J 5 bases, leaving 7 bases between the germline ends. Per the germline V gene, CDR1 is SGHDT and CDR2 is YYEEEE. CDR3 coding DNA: TGTGCCAGCAGCTCGACTCGAGATACGCAGTATTTT. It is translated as CASSSTRDTQYF.

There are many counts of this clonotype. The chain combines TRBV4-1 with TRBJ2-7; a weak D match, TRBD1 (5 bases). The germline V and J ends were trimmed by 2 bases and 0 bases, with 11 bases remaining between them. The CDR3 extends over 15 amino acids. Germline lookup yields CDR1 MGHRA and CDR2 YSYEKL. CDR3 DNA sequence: TGCGCCAGCAGCCAATCCGACAGATACTCCTACGAGCAGTACTTC. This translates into CASSQSDRYSYEQYF.

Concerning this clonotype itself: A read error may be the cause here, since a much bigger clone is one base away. In DNA form, the CDR3 reads TGTGCCAACAGCTTAGACTGGACGGGCTATGGCTACACCTTC. Residues: CANSLDWTGYGYTF. The V gene is TRBV7-9, the J gene TRBJ1-2; no clear D gene. Germline V gives CDR1 SEHNR, CDR2 FQNEAQ (reference sequence). This CDR3 comprises 14 residues.

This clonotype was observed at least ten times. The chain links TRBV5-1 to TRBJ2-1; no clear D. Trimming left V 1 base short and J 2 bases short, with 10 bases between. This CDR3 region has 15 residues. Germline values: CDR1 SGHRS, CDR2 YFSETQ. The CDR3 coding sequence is TGCGCCAGCAGCTTGCAGACCCCAACCTACAATGAGCAGTTCTTC. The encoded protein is CASSLQTPTYNEQFF.

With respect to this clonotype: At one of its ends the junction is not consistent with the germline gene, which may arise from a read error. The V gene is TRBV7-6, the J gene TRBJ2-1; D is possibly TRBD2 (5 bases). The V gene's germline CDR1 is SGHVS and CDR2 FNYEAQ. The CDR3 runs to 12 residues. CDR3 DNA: TGTGACAGCAGCACCACGGGGAATGAGCAGTTCTTC. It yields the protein CDSSTTGNEQFF.

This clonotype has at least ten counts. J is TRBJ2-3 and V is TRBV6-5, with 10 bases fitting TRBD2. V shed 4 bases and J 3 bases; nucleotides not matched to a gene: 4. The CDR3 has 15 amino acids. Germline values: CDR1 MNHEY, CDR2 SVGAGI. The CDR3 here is CASSFLAGATDTQYF. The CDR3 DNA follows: TGTGCCAGCAGTTTCCTAGCGGGGGCAACAGATACGCAGTATTTT.

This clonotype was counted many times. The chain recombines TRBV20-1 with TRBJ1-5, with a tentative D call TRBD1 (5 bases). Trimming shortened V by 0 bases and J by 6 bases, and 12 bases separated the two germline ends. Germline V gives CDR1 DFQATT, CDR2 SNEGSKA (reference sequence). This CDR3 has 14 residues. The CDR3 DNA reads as TGCAGTGCTAGAGATCAGAGGGGCGCTCAGCCCCAGCATTTT. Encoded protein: CSARDQRGAQPQHF.

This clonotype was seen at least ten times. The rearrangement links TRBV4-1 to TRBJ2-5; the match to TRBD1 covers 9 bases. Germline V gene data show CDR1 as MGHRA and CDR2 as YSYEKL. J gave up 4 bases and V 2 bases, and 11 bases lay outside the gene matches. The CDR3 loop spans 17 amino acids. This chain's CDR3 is CASSQKAVTGGGETQYF. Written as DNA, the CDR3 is TGCGCCAGCAGCCAAAAGGCCGTGACAGGGGGTGGAGAGACCCAGTACTTC.

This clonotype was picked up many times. The CDR3 nucleotides are TGTGCCAGCAGACCTAGGGGTCGACTGGAGACCCAGTACTTC. Translating gives CASRPRGRLETQYF. The V call is TRBV12-3 or TRBV12-4, the J call TRBJ2-5, with D possibly TRBD1 on 5 matching bases. V shed 6 bases and J shed 5 bases, with 16 bases lying between them. CDR3 length equals 14 residues.

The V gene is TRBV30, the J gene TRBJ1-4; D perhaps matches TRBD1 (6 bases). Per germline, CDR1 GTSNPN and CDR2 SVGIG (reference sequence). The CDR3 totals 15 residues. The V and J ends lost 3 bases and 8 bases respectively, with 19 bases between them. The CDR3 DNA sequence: TGTGCCTGGAGCCGTGGGGGCAGGGAAGGCGAAAAACTGTTTTTT. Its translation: CAWSRGGREGEKLFF.

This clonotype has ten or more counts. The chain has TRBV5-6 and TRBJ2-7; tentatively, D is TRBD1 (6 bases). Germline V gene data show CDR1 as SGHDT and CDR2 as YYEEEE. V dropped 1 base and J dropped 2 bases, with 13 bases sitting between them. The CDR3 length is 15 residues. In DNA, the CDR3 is TGTGCCAGCAGCTTGATGACAGGTCTAACCTACGAGCAGTACTTC. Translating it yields CASSLMTGLTYEQYF.

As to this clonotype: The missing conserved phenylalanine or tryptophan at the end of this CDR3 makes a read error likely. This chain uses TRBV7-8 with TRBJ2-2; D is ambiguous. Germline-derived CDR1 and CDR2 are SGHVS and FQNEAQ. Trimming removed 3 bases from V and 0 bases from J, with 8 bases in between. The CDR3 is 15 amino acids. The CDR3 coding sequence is TGTGCCAGCAGCTTGGGCTCTTCGAACACCGGGGAGCTGTTTAAT. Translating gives CASSLGSSNTGELFN.

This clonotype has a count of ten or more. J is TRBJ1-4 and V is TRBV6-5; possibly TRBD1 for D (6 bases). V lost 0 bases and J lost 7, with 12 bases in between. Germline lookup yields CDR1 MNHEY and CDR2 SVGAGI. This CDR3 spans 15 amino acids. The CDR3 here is CASSYSIRGGEKLFF. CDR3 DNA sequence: TGTGCCAGCAGTTACTCGATCAGGGGTGGTGAAAAACTGTTTTTT.

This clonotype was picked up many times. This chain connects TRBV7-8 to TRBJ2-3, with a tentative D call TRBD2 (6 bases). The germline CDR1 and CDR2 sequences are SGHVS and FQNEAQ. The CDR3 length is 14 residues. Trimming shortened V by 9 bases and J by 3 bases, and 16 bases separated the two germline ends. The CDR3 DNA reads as TGTGCCAGTTCTTCTCGGGAGTGGACAGATACGCAGTATTTT. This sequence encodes CASSSREWTDTQYF.

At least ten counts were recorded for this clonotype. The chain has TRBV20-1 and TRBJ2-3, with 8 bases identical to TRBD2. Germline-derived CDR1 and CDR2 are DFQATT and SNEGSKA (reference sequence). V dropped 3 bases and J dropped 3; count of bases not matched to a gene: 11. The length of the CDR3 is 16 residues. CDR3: CSASTGGGKGTDTQYF. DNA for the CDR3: TGCAGTGCTAGTACCGGGGGGGGGAAAGGAACAGATACGCAGTATTTT.

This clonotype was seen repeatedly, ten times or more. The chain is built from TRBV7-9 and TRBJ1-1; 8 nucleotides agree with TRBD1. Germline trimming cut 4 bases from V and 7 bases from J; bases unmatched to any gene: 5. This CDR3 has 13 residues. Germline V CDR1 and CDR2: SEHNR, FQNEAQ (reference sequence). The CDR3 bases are TGTGCCAGCAGCTCTTCGGACAGGGTTGAAGCTTTCTTT. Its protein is CASSSSDRVEAFF.

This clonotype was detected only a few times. CDR3 coding DNA: TGTGCCAGCACCACGAACTGGGGCGGGGAGCTGTTTTTT. Protein: CASTTNWGGELFF. This rearrangement joins TRBV11-3 to TRBJ2-2; D uncertain. CDR1 SGHNT and CDR2 YENEEA come from the germline V gene. Trimming took off 7 bases at V and 7 bases at J, with 13 bases between the two ends. This CDR3 has 13 residues.

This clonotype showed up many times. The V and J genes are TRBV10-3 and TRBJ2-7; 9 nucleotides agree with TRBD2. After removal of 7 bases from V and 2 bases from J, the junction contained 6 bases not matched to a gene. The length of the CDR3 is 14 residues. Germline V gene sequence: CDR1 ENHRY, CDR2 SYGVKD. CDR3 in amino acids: CAITPSGNTYEQYF. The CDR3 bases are TGTGCCATCACACCTAGCGGGAACACCTACGAGCAGTACTTC.

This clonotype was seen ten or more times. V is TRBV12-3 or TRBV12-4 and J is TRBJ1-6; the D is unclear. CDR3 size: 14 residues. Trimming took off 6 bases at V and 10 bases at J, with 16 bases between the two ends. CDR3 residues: CASSPTQSGSPLHF. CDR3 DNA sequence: TGTGCCAGCAGCCCAACACAGAGTGGCTCACCCCTCCACTTT.

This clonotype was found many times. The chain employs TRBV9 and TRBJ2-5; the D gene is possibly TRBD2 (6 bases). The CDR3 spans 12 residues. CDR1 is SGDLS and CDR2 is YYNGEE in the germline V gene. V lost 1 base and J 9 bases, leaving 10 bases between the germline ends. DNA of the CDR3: TGTGCCAGCAGCGTAAACTCGGGGGCCCAGTACTTC. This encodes CASSVNSGAQYF.

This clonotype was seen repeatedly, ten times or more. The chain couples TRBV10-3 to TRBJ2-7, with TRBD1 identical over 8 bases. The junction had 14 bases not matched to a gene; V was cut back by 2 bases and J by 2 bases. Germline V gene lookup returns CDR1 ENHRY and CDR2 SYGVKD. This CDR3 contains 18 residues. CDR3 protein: CAISEIMGGDRTTYEQYF. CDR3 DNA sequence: TGTGCCATCAGTGAGATTATGGGTGGGGACAGGACCACCTACGAGCAGTACTTC.

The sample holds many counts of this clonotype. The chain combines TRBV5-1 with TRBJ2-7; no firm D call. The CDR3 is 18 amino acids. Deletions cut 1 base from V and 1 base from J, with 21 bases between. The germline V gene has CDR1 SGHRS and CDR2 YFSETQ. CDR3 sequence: CASSLNPSVGQISYEQYF. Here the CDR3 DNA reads TGCGCCAGCAGCTTGAACCCGTCAGTCGGGCAGATTTCCTACGAGCAGTACTTC.